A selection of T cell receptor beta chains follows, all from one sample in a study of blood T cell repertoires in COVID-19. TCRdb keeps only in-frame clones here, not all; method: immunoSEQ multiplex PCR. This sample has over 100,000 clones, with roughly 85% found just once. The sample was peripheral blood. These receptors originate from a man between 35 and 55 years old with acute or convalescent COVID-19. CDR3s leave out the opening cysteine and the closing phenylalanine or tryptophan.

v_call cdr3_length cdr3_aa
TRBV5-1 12 ASSSPTVQETQY
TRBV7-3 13 ASSLTPSGGYEQF
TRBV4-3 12 ASSQDRGIEPQH
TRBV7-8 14 ASSLGSELGGNEQF
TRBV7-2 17 ASSSSGYRGPRGANVLT
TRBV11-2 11 ASSLDYRGGEY
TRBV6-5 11 ASSPRGGFGYT
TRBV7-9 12 ASSLVASYNEQF
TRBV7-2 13 ASSLVRGAYNEQF
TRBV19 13 ASSIGAGVSSEQF
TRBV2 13 ASSEVGGQPLEQY
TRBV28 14 ASSPGRRRSYYEQY